This T cell receptor beta chain was captured by sequencing in a study of T-cell reconstitution after alpha-beta-depleted transplantation in children. Deletions cut 4 bases from V and 0 bases from J, with 20 bases between. There are 17 residues in the CDR3. Germline V gives CDR1 SGHKS, CDR2 YYEKEE (reference sequence). Unique molecular identifiers tagged the TCRbeta library. One entry per CDR3 protein, called by TCRdb with MiXCR from the PCR reads. The sample contains approximately 800,000 distinct CDR3 sequences, approximately 15% of which appear only once. This clonotype was seen a handful of times. This clonotype was sampled from a male patient younger than 18 who had a stem cell transplant for acute lymphoblastic leukemia, so the T cells may come from the graft donor. This rearrangement joins TRBV5-5 to TRBJ2-7, with a weak D call TRBD2 (5 bases). This specimen was PBMCs, mostly from graft donor cells, taken 360 days after TCRalphabeta/CD19-depleted stem cell transplant. In DNA form, the CDR3 reads TGTGCCAGCAGCCTTGGGCCGACCCCTCGGGACTCCTACGAGCAGTACTTC. It translates to CASSLGPTPRDSYEQYF.